This T cell receptor beta chain was obtained from a study of metastatic and nonmetastatic thyroid tumors. Study context: Comparison of repertoires was carried out across blood and tumor or nodule tissue from malignant and benign thyroid patients.

The CDR3 has 15 amino acids. Germline CDR1 and CDR2: DFQATT and SNEGSKA (reference sequence). Study-level results: Relative to benign nodules, malignant thyroid tumors were reportedly characterized by significantly elevated TCR beta diversity in blood and tumor.

As to this clone: The antigen is undetermined. The junction and the germline gene differ at one end; a read error may be behind it.

All patients were untreated before thyroid surgery. In the original workflow: For papillary thyroid cancer, a distant-metastasis classifier was constructed from CDR3 differences observed across clinicopathological groups. MiXCR was used by TCRdb to re-call the PCR reads. Clone size and V and J calls follow TCRdb, not the original study. The sample comprises more than 25,000 clones, roughly 24% of which are singletons, and approximately 6% rests with the top ten. The source of this sequence is a female donor with papillary thyroid cancer or a benign thyroid nodule (not recorded which). Some clones in this sample may be carry-over from other donors' samples. The genes are TRBV20-1 and TRBJ2-2; D possibly corresponds to TRBD1 (6 bases). The source material was blood. In DNA form, the CDR3 reads TGCATCATGAGAGGGGGACGGACGAACACCTGGGAGCTGTTTTTT. Residues: CIMRGGRTNTWELFF.